The clone carrying this T cell receptor beta chain showed up just a few times. The data were taken from a study of blood T cell repertoires in COVID-19. Study details: Spain, Italy and the United States supplied samples that represented acute and convalescent COVID-19. T cells, B-cell-depleted T cells, or PBMCs supplied cDNA or gDNA.

Germline V gives CDR1 ENHRY, CDR2 SYGVKD. The junction had 9 bases not matched to a gene; V was cut back by 10 bases and J by 2 bases. CDR3 length: 14 amino acids. Sequencing was performed with immunoSEQ multiplex PCR; in TCRdb, only in-frame clones are kept and a portion is missing. The sample shows over 110,000 clones, 70% to 80% of them seen only once. This receptor was taken from a man aged 60 to 69 with acute or convalescent COVID-19. The sample taken for sequencing was peripheral blood. The rearrangement uses TRBV10-3 and TRBJ2-5; 8 bases align to TRBD2. The CDR3 DNA follows: TGTGCCACCTCGGACGGGGGGGGGCAAGAGACCCAGTACTTC. Protein: CATSDGGGQETQYF.